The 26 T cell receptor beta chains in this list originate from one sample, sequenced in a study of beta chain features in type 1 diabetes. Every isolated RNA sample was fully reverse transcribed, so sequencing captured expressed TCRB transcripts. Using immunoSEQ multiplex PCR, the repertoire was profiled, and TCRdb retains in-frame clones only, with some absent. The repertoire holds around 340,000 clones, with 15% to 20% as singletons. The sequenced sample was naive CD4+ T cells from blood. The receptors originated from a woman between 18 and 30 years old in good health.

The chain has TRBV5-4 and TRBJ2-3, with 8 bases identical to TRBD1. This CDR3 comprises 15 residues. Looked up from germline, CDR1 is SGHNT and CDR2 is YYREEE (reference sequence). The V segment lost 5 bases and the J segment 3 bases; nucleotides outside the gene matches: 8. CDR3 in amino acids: CASSMTGVGTDTQYF. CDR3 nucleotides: TGTGCCAGCAGTATGACAGGGGTGGGGACAGATACGCAGTATTTT.

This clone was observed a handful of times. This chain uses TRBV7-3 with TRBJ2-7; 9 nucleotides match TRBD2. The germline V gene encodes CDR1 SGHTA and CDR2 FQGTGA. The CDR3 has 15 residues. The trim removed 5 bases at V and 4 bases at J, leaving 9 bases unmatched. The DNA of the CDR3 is TGTGCCAGCAGCCTCGGTGGTAGCGGGGGTTACGAGCAGTACTTC. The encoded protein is CASSLGGSGGYEQYF.

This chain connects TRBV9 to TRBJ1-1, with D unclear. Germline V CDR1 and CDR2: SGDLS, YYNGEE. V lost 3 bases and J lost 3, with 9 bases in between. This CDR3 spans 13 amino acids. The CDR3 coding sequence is TGTGCCAGCAGCGCGAATCGGGACACTGAAGCTTTCTTT. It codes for CASSANRDTEAFF.

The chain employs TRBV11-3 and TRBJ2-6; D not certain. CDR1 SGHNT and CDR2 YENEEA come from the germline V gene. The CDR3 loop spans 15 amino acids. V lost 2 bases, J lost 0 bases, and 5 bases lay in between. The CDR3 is CASSLLRSGANVLTF. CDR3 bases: TGTGCCAGCAGCTTATTGCGCTCTGGGGCCAACGTCCTGACTTTC. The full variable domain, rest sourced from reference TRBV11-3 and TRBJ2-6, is EAGVVQSPRYKIIEKKQPVAFWCNPISGHNTLYWYLQNLGQGPELLIRYENEEAVDDSQLPKDRFSAERLKGVDSTLKIQPAELGDSAVYLCASSLLRSGANVLTFGAGSRLTVL.

CDR3 sequence (DNA): TGTGCCAGCAGTTTAGGGAGGCCTAGCACAGATACGCAGTATTTT. This sequence encodes CASSLGRPSTDTQYF. The rearrangement joins TRBV27 to TRBJ2-3, with a weak D call TRBD2 (6 bases). V lost 2 bases, J lost 0 bases, and 9 bases lay in between. Germline lookup yields CDR1 MNHEY and CDR2 SMNVEV (reference sequence). There are 15 residues in the CDR3.

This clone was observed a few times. CDR3 residues: CASSLAGSNFYNEQFF. CDR3 in DNA: TGTGCCAGCAGCTTAGCAGGGTCCAACTTCTACAATGAGCAGTTCTTC. The chain recombines TRBV13 with TRBJ2-1, with D possibly being TRBD1 (5 bases). This CDR3 is 16 amino acids long. The V end was cut by 1 base, the J end by 3 bases, with 13 bases between. Germline values: CDR1 PRHDT, CDR2 FYEKMQ (reference sequence).

The CDR3 region is CASGLAKSTSGTYEQYF. CDR3 bases: TGTGCTAGTGGTTTGGCAAAATCGACTAGCGGTACCTACGAGCAGTACTTC. The chain combines TRBV12-5 with TRBJ2-7; 9 positions match TRBD2. This CDR3 comprises 17 residues. Germline-derived CDR1 and CDR2 are LGHNT and FRNRAP. Trimming removed 1 base from V and 2 bases from J; junction bases left unmatched: 9.

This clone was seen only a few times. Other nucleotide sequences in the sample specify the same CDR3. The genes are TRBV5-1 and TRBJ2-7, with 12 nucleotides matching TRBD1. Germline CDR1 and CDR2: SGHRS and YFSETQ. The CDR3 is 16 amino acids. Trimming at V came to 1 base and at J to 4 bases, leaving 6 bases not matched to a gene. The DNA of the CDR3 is TGCGCCAGCAGCTTGACCCCGGGACAGGGGGCTTACGAGCAGTACTTC. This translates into CASSLTPGQGAYEQYF.

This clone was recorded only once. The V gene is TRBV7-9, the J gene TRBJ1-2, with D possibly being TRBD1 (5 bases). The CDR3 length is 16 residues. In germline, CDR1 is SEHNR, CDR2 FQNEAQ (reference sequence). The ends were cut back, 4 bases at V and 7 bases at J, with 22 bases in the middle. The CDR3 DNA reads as TGTGCCAGCAGCTCGCTTCCGGGACTCTCGAGAGGTGGCTACACCTTC. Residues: CASSSLPGLSRGGYTF.

The CDR3 spells CASSLLGTLARGTQYF. As DNA, the CDR3 is TGTGCCAGCAGCCTCCTCGGGACTCTGGCGAGAGGTACGCAGTATTTT. V is TRBV11-3 and J is TRBJ2-3; a possible D gene is TRBD2 (6 bases). V dropped 5 bases and J dropped 8 bases, with 23 bases sitting between them. Germline CDR1 reads SGHNT; CDR2 reads YENEEA. This CDR3 is 16 amino acids long.

CDR3 nucleotide sequence: TGTGCCAGCAGTGAAATCCTAGGAGAGACCCAGTACTTC. Protein sequence: CASSEILGETQYF. This chain joins TRBV2 and TRBJ2-5; D call uncertain. Germline V gene sequence: CDR1 SNHLY, CDR2 FYNNEI. The CDR3 runs to 13 residues. Between the trimmed V and J ends, which lost 2 bases and 4 bases, there was a span of 8 bases. The full variable domain, rest sourced from reference TRBV2 and TRBJ2-5, is EPEVTQTPSHQVTQMGQEVILRCVPISNHLYFYWYRQILGQKVEFLVSFYNNEISEKSEIFDDQFSVERPDGSNFTLKIRSTKLEDSAMYFCASSEILGETQYFGPGTRLLVL.

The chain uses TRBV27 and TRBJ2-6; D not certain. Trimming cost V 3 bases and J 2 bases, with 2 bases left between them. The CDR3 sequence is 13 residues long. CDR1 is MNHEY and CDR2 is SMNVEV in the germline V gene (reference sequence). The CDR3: CASSFTGANVLTF. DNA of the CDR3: TGTGCCAGCAGTTTTACTGGGGCCAACGTCCTGACTTTC.

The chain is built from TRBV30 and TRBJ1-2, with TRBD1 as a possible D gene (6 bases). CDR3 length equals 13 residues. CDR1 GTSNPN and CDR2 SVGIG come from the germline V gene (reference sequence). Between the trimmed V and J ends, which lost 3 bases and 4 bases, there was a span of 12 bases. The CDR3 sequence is CAWSYTGPYGYTF. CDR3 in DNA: TGTGCCTGGAGCTATACAGGGCCCTATGGCTACACCTTC.

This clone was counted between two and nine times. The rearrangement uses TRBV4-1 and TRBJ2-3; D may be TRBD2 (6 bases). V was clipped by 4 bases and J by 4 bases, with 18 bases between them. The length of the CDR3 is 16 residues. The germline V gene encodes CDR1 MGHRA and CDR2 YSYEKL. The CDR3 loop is CASSRGGARLADTQYF. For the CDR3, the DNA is TGCGCCAGCAGCCGTGGAGGGGCACGATTGGCAGATACGCAGTATTTT.

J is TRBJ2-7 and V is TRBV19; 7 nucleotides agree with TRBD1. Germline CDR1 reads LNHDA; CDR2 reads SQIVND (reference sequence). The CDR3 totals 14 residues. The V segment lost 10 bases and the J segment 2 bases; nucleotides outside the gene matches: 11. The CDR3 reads CATSPGQATYEQYF. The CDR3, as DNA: TGTGCCACCTCCCCAGGACAGGCCACCTACGAGCAGTACTTC.

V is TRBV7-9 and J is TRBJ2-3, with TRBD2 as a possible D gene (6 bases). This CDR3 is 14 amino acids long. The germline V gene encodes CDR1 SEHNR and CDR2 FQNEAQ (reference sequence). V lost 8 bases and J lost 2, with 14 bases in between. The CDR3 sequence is CASLRRAHTDTQYF. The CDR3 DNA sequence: TGTGCCAGCCTACGGAGGGCCCACACAGATACGCAGTATTTT. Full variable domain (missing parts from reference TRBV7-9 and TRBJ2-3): DTGVSQNPRHKITKRGQNVTFRCDPISEHNRLYWYRQTLGQGPEFLTYFQNEAQLEKSRLLSDRFSAERPKGSFSTLEIQRTEQGDSAMYLCASLRRAHTDTQYFGPGTRLTVL.

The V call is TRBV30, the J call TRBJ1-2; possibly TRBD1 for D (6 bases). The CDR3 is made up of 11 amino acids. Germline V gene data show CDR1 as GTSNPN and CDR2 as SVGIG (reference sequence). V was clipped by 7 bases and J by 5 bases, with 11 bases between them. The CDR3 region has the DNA TGTGCCTCGGACAGCGCTTATGGCTACACCTTC. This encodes CASDSAYGYTF. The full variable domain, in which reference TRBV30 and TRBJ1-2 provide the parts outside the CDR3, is SQTIHQWPATLVQPVGSPLSLECTVEGTSNPNLYWYRQAAGRGLQLLFYSVGIGQISSEVPQNLSASRPQDRQFILSSKKLLLSDSGFYLCASDSAYGYTFGSGTRLTVV.

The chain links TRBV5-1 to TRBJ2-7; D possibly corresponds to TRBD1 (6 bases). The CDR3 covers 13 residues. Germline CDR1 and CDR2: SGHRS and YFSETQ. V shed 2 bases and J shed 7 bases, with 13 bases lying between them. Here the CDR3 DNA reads TGCGCCAGCAGCTTACGGAACAGGGATGAGCAGTACTTC. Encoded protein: CASSLRNRDEQYF.

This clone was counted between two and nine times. The CDR3 region has the DNA TGTGCCAGCAGCTCACCTTCGGGGAAAGGTAGCGAAAAACTGTTTTTT. This gives the protein CASSSPSGKGSEKLFF. This rearrangement joins TRBV5-4 to TRBJ1-4; D ambiguous. Germline V gene sequence: CDR1 SGHNT, CDR2 YYREEE (reference sequence). V was trimmed by 3 bases and J by 8 bases, leaving 20 bases between them. CDR3 length equals 16 residues.

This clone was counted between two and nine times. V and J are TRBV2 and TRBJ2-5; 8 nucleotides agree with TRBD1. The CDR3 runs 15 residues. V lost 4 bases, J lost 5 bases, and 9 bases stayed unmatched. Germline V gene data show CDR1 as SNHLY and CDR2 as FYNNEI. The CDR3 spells CASSGRAGGGETQYF. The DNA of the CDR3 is TGTGCCAGCAGTGGCCGGGCAGGGGGCGGGGAGACCCAGTACTTC.

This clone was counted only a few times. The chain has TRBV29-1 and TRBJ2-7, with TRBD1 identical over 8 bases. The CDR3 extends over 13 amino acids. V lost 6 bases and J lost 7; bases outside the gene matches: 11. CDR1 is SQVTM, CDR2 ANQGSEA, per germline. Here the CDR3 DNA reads TGCAGCGTCACTCGTGGACAGGGTCGGGAGCAGTACTTC. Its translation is CSVTRGQGREQYF.

CDR3 amino acids: CAWSRGTSGTDTQYF. The CDR3 DNA is TGTGCCTGGAGCCGAGGGACTAGCGGCACAGATACGCAGTATTTT. The chain links TRBV30 to TRBJ2-3, with 10 nucleotides matching TRBD2. Germline CDR1 is GTSNPN and CDR2 is SVGIG (reference sequence). V shed 3 bases and J 1 base; nucleotides not matched to a gene: 4. The length of the CDR3 is 15 residues.

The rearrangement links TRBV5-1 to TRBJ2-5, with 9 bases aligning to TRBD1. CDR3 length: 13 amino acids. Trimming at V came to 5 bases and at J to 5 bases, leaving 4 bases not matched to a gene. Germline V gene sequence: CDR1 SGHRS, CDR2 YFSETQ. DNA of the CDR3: TGCGCCAGCAGAGCTGACAGGGGGGAGACCCAGTACTTC. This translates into CASRADRGETQYF. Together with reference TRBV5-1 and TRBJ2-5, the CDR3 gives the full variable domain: KAGVTQTPRYLIKTRGQQVTLSCSPISGHRSVSWYQQTPGQGLQFLFEYFSETQRNKGNFPGRFSGRQFSNSRSEMNVSTLELGDSALYLCASRADRGETQYFGPGTRLLVL.

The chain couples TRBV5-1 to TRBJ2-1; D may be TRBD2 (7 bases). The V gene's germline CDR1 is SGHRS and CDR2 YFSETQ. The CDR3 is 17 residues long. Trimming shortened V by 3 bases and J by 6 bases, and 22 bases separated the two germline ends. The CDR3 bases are TGCGCCAGCAGCTCTGGGAGGGTGGCGGGGGCCCTCAATGAGCAGTTCTTC. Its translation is CASSSGRVAGALNEQFF. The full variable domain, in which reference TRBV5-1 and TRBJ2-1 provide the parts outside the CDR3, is KAGVTQTPRYLIKTRGQQVTLSCSPISGHRSVSWYQQTPGQGLQFLFEYFSETQRNKGNFPGRFSGRQFSNSRSEMNVSTLELGDSALYLCASSSGRVAGALNEQFFGPGTRLTVL.

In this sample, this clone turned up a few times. The chain's CDR3 is CAWSVNGGPETQYF. The DNA of the CDR3 is TGTGCCTGGAGTGTTAACGGTGGGCCGGAGACCCAGTACTTC. The chain employs TRBV30 and TRBJ2-5; D gene unclear. V was shortened by 0 bases and J by 5 bases, with 13 bases between the two germline ends. Germline assignment: CDR1 GTSNPN and CDR2 SVGIG (reference sequence). The CDR3 length is 14 residues.

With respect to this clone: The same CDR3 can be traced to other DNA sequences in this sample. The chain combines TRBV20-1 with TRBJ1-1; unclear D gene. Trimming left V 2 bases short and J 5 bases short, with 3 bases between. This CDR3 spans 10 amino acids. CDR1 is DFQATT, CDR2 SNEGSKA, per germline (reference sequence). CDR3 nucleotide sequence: TGCAGTGCTAGACGGACTGAAGCTTTCTTT. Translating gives CSARRTEAFF.